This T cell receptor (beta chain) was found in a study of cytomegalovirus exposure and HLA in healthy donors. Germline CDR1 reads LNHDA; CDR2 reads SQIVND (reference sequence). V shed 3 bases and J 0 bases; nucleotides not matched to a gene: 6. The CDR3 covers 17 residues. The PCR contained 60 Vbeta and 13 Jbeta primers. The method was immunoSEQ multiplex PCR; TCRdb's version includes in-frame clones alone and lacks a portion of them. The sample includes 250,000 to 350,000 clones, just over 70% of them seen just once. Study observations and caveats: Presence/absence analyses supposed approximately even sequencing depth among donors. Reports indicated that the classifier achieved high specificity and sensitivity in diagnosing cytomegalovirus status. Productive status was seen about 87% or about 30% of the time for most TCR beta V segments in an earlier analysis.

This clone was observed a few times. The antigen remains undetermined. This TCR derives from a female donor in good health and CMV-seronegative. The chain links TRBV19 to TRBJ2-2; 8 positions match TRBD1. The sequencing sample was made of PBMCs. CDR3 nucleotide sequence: TGTGCCAGTAGTATCTGGACAGGGACACCGAACACCGGGGAGCTGTTTTTT. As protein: CASSIWTGTPNTGELFF.